Sequencing of this T cell receptor beta chain was carried out in a study of blood T cell repertoires in COVID-19. About the research overall: Material from acute and convalescent COVID-19 was sourced from the United States, Italy and Spain. Sample material is recorded as cDNA or gDNA derived from T cells, B-cell-depleted T cells, or PBMCs.

This CDR3 comprises 12 residues. Trimming stripped 5 bases from V and 4 bases from J, with 9 bases between. From germline, CDR1 is SGHRS and CDR2 YFSETQ. The method was immunoSEQ multiplex PCR; TCRdb's version includes in-frame clones alone and lacks a portion of them. The repertoire has some 120,000 clones, approximately 84% of them found once; the top ten carry about 18%. What was sequenced was peripheral blood. The source of this sequence is a woman aged 45-59 years who had recovered from COVID-19. The genes are TRBV5-1 and TRBJ1-1; no reliable D call. The CDR3 protein is CASRASPTEAFF. DNA for the CDR3: TGCGCCAGCAGAGCTAGCCCCACTGAAGCTTTCTTT.